The 25 T cell receptor beta chains below all came from one sample that was sequenced in a study of OX40 agonist ivuxolimab in advanced cancers. Only in-frame clones appear in the TCRdb table, and some are missing; sequencing was by immunoSEQ multiplex PCR. The sample holds about 67,000 clones, 85% to 90% seen once. The starting material was CD4+ or CD8+ T cells sorted from blood, obtained in a trial of the OX40 agonist ivuxolimab. Receptor source: an adult with an advanced solid tumor such as melanoma, head and neck, liver or kidney cancer.

V gene TRBV6-1 combines with J gene TRBJ2-1; D might be TRBD2 (6 bases). Trimming took 8 bases from V and 8 from J, leaving 16 bases between them. The CDR3 runs 13 residues. CDR1 and CDR2 (germline): MNHNS, SASEGT. Here the CDR3 reads CASLRGRWDEQFF. The DNA of the CDR3 is TGTGCCAGCCTTCGGGGGAGGTGGGATGAGCAGTTCTTC.

J is TRBJ2-7 and V is TRBV27; D is perhaps TRBD1 or TRBD2 (6 bases each). The CDR3 is made up of 16 amino acids. The V gene's germline CDR1 is MNHEY and CDR2 SMNVEV (reference sequence). V was trimmed by 5 bases and J by 2 bases, leaving 19 bases between them. The DNA of the CDR3 is TGTGCCAGCAGTCTCAGGAGGGGGGTGGAGGCCTACGAGCAGTACTTC. This gives the protein CASSLRRGVEAYEQYF.

The chain carries TRBV11-2 and TRBJ2-2; D could derive from TRBD1 or TRBD2 (5 bases each). The CDR3 covers 15 residues. V was trimmed by 2 bases and J by 6 bases, leaving 13 bases between them. Germline V CDR1 and CDR2: SGHAT, FQNNGV. Here the CDR3 reads CASSLRGTEAGELFF. DNA of the CDR3: TGTGCCAGCAGCTTAAGGGGAACGGAGGCCGGGGAGCTGTTTTTT.

This chain links TRBV19 with TRBJ1-3, with a tentative D call TRBD1 (6 bases). Looked up from germline, CDR1 is LNHDA and CDR2 is SQIVND (reference sequence). V was cut by 5 bases and J by 2 bases, with 13 bases left in between. CDR3 length: 15 amino acids. CDR3 coding DNA: TGTGCCAGTAGTCACCAGACAGGACCTGGAAACACCATATATTTT. Translated: CASSHQTGPGNTIYF. Full variable domain (remainder filled in from reference TRBV19 and TRBJ1-3): DGGITQSPKYLFRKEGQNVTLSCEQNLNHDAMYWYRQDPGQGLRLIYYSQIVNDFQKGDIAEGYSVSREKKESFPLTVTSAQKNPTAFYLCASSHQTGPGNTIYFGEGSWLTVV.

This chain links TRBV6-1 with TRBJ1-1, with D tentatively TRBD1 (5 bases). The V gene lost 2 bases and the J gene lost 10 bases, with 14 bases spanning the gap. Germline V gene lookup returns CDR1 MNHNS and CDR2 SASEGT. The CDR3 has 13 amino acids. The CDR3 sequence: CASSEMGQGRAFF. In nucleotides, the CDR3 is TGTGCCAGCAGTGAAATGGGCCAGGGCCGAGCTTTCTTT.

The chain combines TRBV19 with TRBJ2-5, with D hard to call. Germline V lookup: CDR1 LNHDA, CDR2 SQIVND (reference sequence). The germline V and J ends were trimmed by 4 bases and 11 bases, with 17 bases remaining between them. There are 13 residues in the CDR3. CDR3 sequence: CASSSDTISWQYF. Written as DNA, the CDR3 is TGTGCCAGTAGTAGTGACACGATCTCGTGGCAGTACTTC.

The V and J genes are TRBV28 and TRBJ2-4; 10 bases map to TRBD1. CDR1 MDHEN and CDR2 SYDVKM come from the germline V gene. The CDR3 loop spans 17 amino acids. The J segment lost 0 bases and the V segment lost 6 bases, leaving 8 bases of the junction unmatched. CDR3 sequence (DNA): TGTGCCAGCAGGGGACTGGGACAGGGGCTAGCCAAAAACATTCAGTACTTC. This encodes CASRGLGQGLAKNIQYF. Using reference TRBV28 and TRBJ2-4 for the parts outside the CDR3, the full variable domain is DVKVTQSSRYLVKRTGEKVFLECVQDMDHENMFWYRQDPGLGLRLIYFSYDVKMKEKGDIPEGYSVSREKKERFSLILESASTNQTSMYLCASRGLGQGLAKNIQYFGAGTRLSVL.

The genes are TRBV2 and TRBJ2-5; TRBD1 might be the D (6 bases). The germline V gene encodes CDR1 SNHLY and CDR2 FYNNEI. CDR3 length equals 13 residues. The germline V and J ends were trimmed by 2 bases and 4 bases, with 8 bases remaining between them. CDR3 nucleotide sequence: TGTGCCAGCAGTGAAATGGGGGCAGAGACCCAGTACTTC. It specifies CASSEMGAETQYF.

This clone is deemed medium-sized. The gene calls are TRBV5-4 and TRBJ2-7; TRBD2 might be the D (6 bases). The germline V gene has CDR1 SGHNT and CDR2 YYREEE (reference sequence). V was cut by 2 bases and J by 8 bases, with 17 bases left in between. The CDR3 covers 14 residues. CDR3 coding DNA: TGTGCCAGCAGCTTACAAGGGGTAGCGGCCAAGCAGTACTTC. Residues: CASSLQGVAAKQYF.

The chain couples TRBV6-6 to TRBJ2-7; 7 bases are a match to TRBD1. The V and J ends lost 6 bases and 3 bases, in that order; junction bases with no gene match: 8. This CDR3 is built from 14 residues. CDR1 is MNHNY, CDR2 SVGAGI, per germline (reference sequence). CDR3: CASSLPGQLYEQYF. CDR3 DNA: TGTGCCAGCAGCTTGCCGGGACAGCTCTACGAGCAGTACTTC.

This rearrangement joins TRBV5-1 to TRBJ2-5; 16 nucleotides match TRBD2. Germline V gene lookup returns CDR1 SGHRS and CDR2 YFSETQ. The CDR3 runs to 17 residues. V was pared by 0 bases and J by 5 bases, with 4 bases of the junction left unmatched. The CDR3 coding sequence is TGCGCCAGCAGCTTGGAGGGACTAGCGGGAGGGCAGGAGACCCAGTACTTC. Its translation: CASSLEGLAGGQETQYF.

The V and J genes are TRBV7-2 and TRBJ1-2; D possibly corresponds to TRBD1 (6 bases). This CDR3 has 13 amino acids. V lost 3 bases, J lost 7 bases, and 12 bases lay in between. Germline lookup yields CDR1 SGHTA and CDR2 FQGNSA. This CDR3 reads CASSFGGLGGYTF. The CDR3 coding sequence is TGTGCCAGCAGCTTCGGGGGCCTCGGTGGCTACACCTTC.

This clone is a singleton in its sample. The V call is TRBV25-1, the J call TRBJ2-1, with a weak D call TRBD2 (7 bases). Trimming took off 8 bases at V and 8 bases at J, with 13 bases between the two ends. Per germline, CDR1 MGHDK and CDR2 SYGVNS. This CDR3 spans 12 amino acids. The CDR3 reads CASRREGDEQFF. CDR3 DNA: TGTGCCAGCCGCAGGGAGGGGGATGAGCAGTTCTTC.

This chain connects TRBV6-1 to TRBJ1-6; TRBD1 matches at 7 bases. Trimming at V came to 6 bases and at J to 11 bases, leaving 4 bases not matched to a gene. Germline CDR1 MNHNS, CDR2 SASEGT. CDR3 length: 12 amino acids. CDR3 amino acids: CASRDRRAPLHF. As DNA, the CDR3 is TGTGCCAGCAGGGACAGGAGGGCACCCCTCCACTTT.

V usage is TRBV7-9 and J usage is TRBJ2-5; 8 bases match TRBD2. V was pared by 4 bases and J by 4 bases, with 11 bases of the junction left unmatched. In germline, CDR1 is SEHNR, CDR2 FQNEAQ (reference sequence). The CDR3 spans 16 residues. Here the CDR3 reads CASSSDKAGVVETQYF. In DNA, the CDR3 is TGTGCCAGCAGCTCCGATAAAGCGGGAGTAGTAGAGACCCAGTACTTC.

J is TRBJ1-5 and V is TRBV9; D call uncertain. Germline V CDR1 and CDR2: SGDLS, YYNGEE. This CDR3 is built from 13 residues. V lost 0 bases to trimming and J lost 6 bases, with 7 bases between them. CDR3 residues: CASSVGEGQPQHF. DNA of the CDR3: TGTGCCAGCAGCGTAGGTGAGGGTCAGCCCCAGCATTTT.

By share, this clone ranks as medium-sized. The CDR3 protein is CASSPPRGGTEAFF. In DNA, the CDR3 is TGTGCCAGCAGTCCCCCCCGAGGGGGCACTGAAGCTTTCTTT. This sequence joins TRBV28 and TRBJ1-1, with D tentatively TRBD1 (6 bases). The germline V gene encodes CDR1 MDHEN and CDR2 SYDVKM. CDR3 length: 14 residues. Trimming pared 5 bases from V and 4 bases from J, leaving 14 bases between.

The chain employs TRBV5-1 and TRBJ2-1, with a weak D call TRBD1 (6 bases). CDR3 length equals 13 residues. V was cut by 3 bases and J by 4 bases, with 8 bases left in between. Germline V CDR1 and CDR2: SGHRS, YFSETQ. DNA for the CDR3: TGCGCCAGCAGCTCAGGACAGTACAATGAGCAGTTCTTC. Amino acids: CASSSGQYNEQFF.

This clone was detected only a few times. The J gene is TRBJ1-5, the V gene TRBV19; 7 nucleotides match TRBD1. From germline, CDR1 is LNHDA and CDR2 SQIVND (reference sequence). The junction had 7 bases not matched to a gene; V was cut back by 5 bases and J by 0 bases. The CDR3 runs to 16 residues. The CDR3 region is CASSWGQSYSNQPQHF. The CDR3 coding sequence is TGTGCCAGTAGTTGGGGACAGAGTTATAGCAATCAGCCCCAGCATTTT.

V and J are TRBV5-6 and TRBJ1-3; D not resolved. Germline V lookup: CDR1 SGHDT, CDR2 YYEEEE. The CDR3 covers 14 residues. V lost 3 bases and J lost 0, with 7 bases in between. The CDR3 DNA is TGTGCCAGCAGCTCGATAGGCTCTGGAAACACCATATATTTT. It yields the protein CASSSIGSGNTIYF. Together with reference TRBV5-6 and TRBJ1-3, the CDR3 gives the full variable domain: DAGVTQSPTHLIKTRGQQVTLRCSPKSGHDTVSWYQQALGQGPQFIFQYYEEEERQRGNFPDRFSGHQFPNYSSELNVNALLLGDSALYLCASSSIGSGNTIYFGEGSWLTVV.

V is TRBV7-3 and J is TRBJ2-3; 7 bases line up with TRBD2. The CDR3 is made up of 17 amino acids. The ends lost 2 bases at V and 2 bases at J; junction bases unmatched: 10. Germline CDR1 is SGHTA and CDR2 is FQGTGA. CDR3 sequence reads: CASSLVGAGEITDTQYF. The CDR3 DNA reads as TGTGCCAGCAGCTTAGTAGGGGCGGGGGAGATCACAGATACGCAGTATTTT. Variable domain in full (rest from reference TRBV7-3 and TRBJ2-3): GAGVSQTPSNKVTEKGKYVELRCDPISGHTALYWYRQSLGQGPEFLIYFQGTGAADDSGLPNDRFFAVRPEGSVSTLKIQRTERGDSAVYLCASSLVGAGEITDTQYFGPGTRLTVL.

The chain carries TRBV5-1 and TRBJ2-1, with D tentatively TRBD2 (5 bases). Trimming pared 3 bases from V and 5 bases from J, leaving 9 bases between. The CDR3 extends over 13 amino acids. The V gene's germline CDR1 is SGHRS and CDR2 YFSETQ. CDR3 DNA sequence: TGCGCCAGCAGCTCGAGGGTGGACAATGAGCAGTTCTTC. Translated: CASSSRVDNEQFF.

The genes are TRBV7-9 and TRBJ1-1, with D tentatively TRBD1 (5 bases). The CDR3 loop spans 15 amino acids. Per the germline V gene, CDR1 is SEHNR and CDR2 is FQNEAQ (reference sequence). Trimming stripped 3 bases from V and 6 bases from J, with 17 bases between. CDR3 amino acids: CASSFGQGVFPEAFF. The CDR3 nucleotides read TGTGCCAGCAGCTTCGGACAAGGAGTATTCCCTGAAGCTTTCTTT.

The chain combines TRBV19 with TRBJ2-5; D perhaps matches TRBD2 (5 bases). CDR1 is LNHDA and CDR2 is SQIVND in the germline V gene (reference sequence). The CDR3 runs 13 residues. V lost 6 bases and J lost 1, with 9 bases in between. The CDR3 region is CASRDSSQETQYF. CDR3 bases: TGTGCCAGTAGGGACTCGTCCCAAGAGACCCAGTACTTC.

This clone was observed once. This CDR3 is CAWNTGTEGETQYF. DNA of the CDR3: TGTGCCTGGAACACCGGGACAGAAGGAGAGACCCAGTACTTC. The rearrangement links TRBV30 to TRBJ2-5; 7 nucleotides match TRBD1. The CDR3 has 14 residues. Germline V gene sequence: CDR1 GTSNPN, CDR2 SVGIG (reference sequence). The junction had 9 bases not matched to a gene; V was cut back by 4 bases and J by 4 bases.